The 6 T cell receptor beta chains given below trace back to one sample, sequenced in a study of PD-1 blockade in classical Hodgkin lymphoma. Time point given: cycle 4 day 1 (C4D1), after about 6 weeks of nivolumab. The patients all showed relapse after autologous stem cell transplantation, while their brentuximab vedotin exposure varied. Profiling relied on immunoSEQ multiplex PCR, and the TCRdb table lists in-frame clones only, not all of them. The table has approximately 30,000 clones, about 82% seen once. The sample in question was peripheral blood mononuclear cells (PBMCs), obtained before the fourth cycle of nivolumab. Every receptor here comes from a human donor with classical Hodgkin lymphoma.

The CDR3 loop is CSASMTVAQFF. Here the CDR3 DNA reads TGCAGTGCTAGTATGACAGTTGCGCAGTTCTTC. V is TRBV20-1 and J is TRBJ2-1; D perhaps matches TRBD1 (5 bases). This CDR3 contains 11 residues. Germline V CDR1 and CDR2: DFQATT, SNEGSKA (reference sequence). Trimming cost V 3 bases and J 12 bases, with 12 bases left between them.

The chain recombines TRBV29-1 with TRBJ2-5; D is undetermined. V was shortened by 7 bases and J by 0 bases, with 9 bases between the two germline ends. The CDR3 length is 12 residues. Germline-derived CDR1 and CDR2 are SQVTM and ANQGSEA. The CDR3 loop reads CSESRDQETQYF. The CDR3 DNA reads as TGCAGCGAGAGCCGGGACCAAGAGACCCAGTACTTC.

The V gene is TRBV2, the J gene TRBJ1-1, with no clear D. CDR3 length: 14 residues. Trimming removed 3 bases at V and 5 bases at J, with 13 bases between. Germline V gene data show CDR1 as SNHLY and CDR2 as FYNNEI. The CDR3 is CASSEVSLGTEAFF. CDR3 DNA sequence: TGTGCCAGCAGTGAGGTCTCCCTGGGGACTGAAGCTTTCTTT.

The chain carries TRBV10-3 and TRBJ2-5, with 7 bases identical to TRBD2. This CDR3 has 13 residues. Germline-derived CDR1 and CDR2 are ENHRY and SYGVKD. J lost 4 bases, V lost 10 bases, and 9 bases had no gene match. The CDR3 protein is CASQRGPAETQYF. CDR3 DNA: TGTGCCAGCCAGCGGGGCCCAGCAGAGACCCAGTACTTC.

The chain carries TRBV6-1 and TRBJ1-5; D possibly corresponds to TRBD1 (6 bases). The CDR3 loop spans 15 amino acids. Looked up from germline, CDR1 is MNHNS and CDR2 is SASEGT. Between the trimmed V and J ends, which lost 2 bases and 5 bases, there was a span of 13 bases. The CDR3 region has the DNA TGTGCCAGCAGTGAATCGGGGGGCGGGTATCAGCCCCAGCATTTT. Encoded protein: CASSESGGGYQPQHF.

In this sample, this clone is medium-sized. J is TRBJ1-1 and V is TRBV28; TRBD1 is a possible D gene (5 bases). The length of the CDR3 is 13 residues. The germline CDR1 and CDR2 sequences are MDHEN and SYDVKM. V shed 5 bases and J shed 6 bases, with 13 bases lying between them. The CDR3 DNA reads TGTGCCAGCAGTCCCTCAGGGTTCGCTGAAGCTTTCTTT. It specifies CASSPSGFAEAFF.